These 16 T cell receptor beta chains were sequenced from one sample in a study of blood T cells in healthy people across ages. Through a sample-barcoded 5' primer and a J-beta primer mix, a second PCR was run for 7 to 11 cycles. Via MiXCR, TCRdb re-called the 5' RACE reads, giving one row per CDR3 protein. The profile covers more than 1 million distinct CDR3 sequences, with under 55% appearing a single time and under 20% taken by the ten largest. The sample was blood. These receptors all stem from a woman in her sixties or seventies in good health.

The genes are TRBV27 and TRBJ2-3; D is undetermined. The germline gives CDR1 MNHEY, CDR2 SMNVEV (reference sequence). The CDR3 totals 17 residues. V was shortened by 0 bases and J by 7 bases, with 20 bases between the two germline ends. The CDR3 here is CASSLSGWQTTFYTQYF. The CDR3 nucleotides read TGTGCCAGCAGTTTATCGGGGTGGCAGACCACCTTCTATACGCAGTATTTT.

This clonotype occurred a few times. V is TRBV11-2 and J is TRBJ1-5; possible D gene TRBD1, 5 bases. Trimming shortened V by 8 bases and J by 3 bases, and 8 bases separated the two germline ends. This CDR3 has 12 amino acids. CDR1 and CDR2 (germline): SGHAT, FQNNGV. CDR3 residues: CASSGLNQPQHF. For the CDR3, the DNA is TGTGCCAGCTCGGGACTCAATCAGCCCCAGCATTTT. Variable domain in full (rest from reference TRBV11-2 and TRBJ1-5): EAGVAQSPRYKIIEKRQSVAFWCNPISGHATLYWYQQILGQGPKLLIQFQNNGVVDDSQLPKDRFSAERLKGVDSTLKIQPAKLEDSAVYLCASSGLNQPQHFGDGTRLSIL.

This clonotype was recorded a few times. The V call is TRBV7-2, the J call TRBJ2-7; no clear D. Trimming cost V 7 bases and J 0 bases, with 10 bases left between them. Germline V lookup: CDR1 SGHTA, CDR2 FQGNSA. This CDR3 contains 13 residues. The CDR3 sequence is CASTTPSSYEQYF. CDR3 nucleotide sequence: TGTGCCAGCACCACCCCCAGCTCCTACGAGCAGTACTTC.

There are a few counts of this clonotype. The rearrangement links TRBV29-1 to TRBJ2-5; TRBD1 matches at 9 bases. V was clipped by 8 bases and J by 3 bases; unmatched bases: 4. Germline V lookup: CDR1 SQVTM, CDR2 ANQGSEA. The CDR3 is 12 amino acids. The CDR3 region is CSFGDREETQYF. The CDR3 DNA sequence: TGCAGCTTCGGGGACAGGGAAGAGACCCAGTACTTC.

This clonotype was observed once. The junction departs from the called germline gene at one end, perhaps through a read error. The chain couples TRBV12-3 or TRBV12-4 to TRBJ1-6; 8 bases agree with TRBD1. CDR3 length: 15 amino acids. CDR3 nucleotides: TGTACCAGCAGTCCTATGGACAGGGAAAGTTCACCCCTCCACTTT. Translating gives CTSSPMDRESSPLHF.

The chain is built from TRBV9 and TRBJ2-1; D uncertain. The V end was cut by 0 bases, the J end by 5 bases, with 9 bases between. In germline, CDR1 is SGDLS, CDR2 YYNGEE. The CDR3 spans 14 residues. This CDR3 reads CASSVEPNHNEQFF. CDR3 bases: TGTGCCAGCAGCGTAGAGCCTAACCACAATGAGCAGTTCTTC.

This chain links TRBV12-3 or TRBV12-4 with TRBJ2-3; a weak D match, TRBD2 (5 bases). The CDR3 consists of 15 residues. V was shortened by 7 bases and J by 6 bases, with 20 bases between the two germline ends. The CDR3 DNA reads TGTGCCAGCAAACTAGAGGTCGGCGGGTGGGATACGCAGTATTTT. It translates to CASKLEVGGWDTQYF.

The V gene is TRBV29-1, the J gene TRBJ1-4, with D unresolved. Trimming removed 4 bases at V and 0 bases at J, with 6 bases between. CDR3 size: 13 residues. Germline loops: CDR1 SQVTM, CDR2 ANQGSEA. CDR3 region: CSVGFTTNEKLFF. CDR3 nucleotides: TGCAGCGTTGGCTTCACAACTAATGAAAAACTGTTTTTT.

The chain has TRBV7-2 and TRBJ2-1; TRBD2 agrees at 8 bases. This CDR3 has 16 residues. The germline CDR1 and CDR2 sequences are SGHTA and FQGNSA. V was pared by 6 bases and J by 4 bases, with 11 bases of the junction left unmatched. The CDR3 sequence is CASRPLSAGGYNEQFF. The CDR3 bases are TGTGCCAGCAGGCCCTTAAGCGCGGGAGGTTACAATGAGCAGTTCTTC. Filled out from reference TRBV7-2 and TRBJ2-1, the complete variable domain reads GAGVSQSPSNKVTEKGKDVELRCDPISGHTALYWYRQSLGQGLEFLIYFQGNSAPDKSGLPSDRFSAERTGGSVSTLTIQRTQQEDSAVYLCASRPLSAGGYNEQFFGPGTRLTVL.

Of note for this clonotype: A read error is possible here, since a much larger clone lies one base away. V usage is TRBV10-3 and J usage is TRBJ2-7; D is undetermined. The last part of the DNA fits TRBJ2-5 better; the J call may be wrong. The CDR3 has 12 residues. Looked up from germline, CDR1 is ENHRY and CDR2 is SYGVKD. In nucleotides, the CDR3 is TGTGCCATCAGTGAGCCACAAGAGACCCAGTACTTC. This gives the protein CAISEPQETQYF.

The chain joins TRBV9 to TRBJ2-3, with a tentative D call TRBD1 (6 bases). Germline-derived CDR1 and CDR2 are SGDLS and YYNGEE. This CDR3 contains 15 residues. Trimming removed 7 bases from V and 4 bases from J, with 19 bases in between. In DNA, the CDR3 is TGTGCCAGCGCGGACAGCCCAAACATGGCAGATACGCAGTATTTT. Protein: CASADSPNMADTQYF.

V gene TRBV27 combines with J gene TRBJ2-3; either TRBD1 or TRBD2 may supply D (5 bases each). Trimming left V 3 bases short and J 4 bases short, with 14 bases between. This CDR3 spans 15 amino acids. Germline assignment: CDR1 MNHEY and CDR2 SMNVEV (reference sequence). CDR3 coding DNA: TGTGCCAGCAGTTTGGGTCTCGTGGGGGCAGATACGCAGTATTTT. Amino acids: CASSLGLVGADTQYF.

The chain has TRBV12-3 or TRBV12-4 and TRBJ2-7; the match to TRBD2 covers 15 bases. This CDR3 spans 17 amino acids. After removal of 1 base from V and 2 bases from J, the junction contained 3 bases not matched to a gene. Here the CDR3 reads CASSLGRTSGRAYEQYF. For the CDR3, the DNA is TGTGCCAGCAGTTTAGGTCGGACTAGCGGGAGGGCCTACGAGCAGTACTTC.

This chain connects TRBV28 to TRBJ2-7, with 9 bases aligning to TRBD1. Looked up from germline, CDR1 is MDHEN and CDR2 is SYDVKM. J lost 1 base, V lost 6 bases, and 7 bases had no gene match. The CDR3 has 15 residues. DNA for the CDR3: TGTGCCAGCAGGCCTCAGACAGGGGGGTCCTACGAGCAGTACTTC. Amino acid sequence: CASRPQTGGSYEQYF.

The gene calls are TRBV7-9 and TRBJ1-5; D not certain. CDR3 length: 13 amino acids. The V gene lost 3 bases and the J gene lost 3 bases, with 6 bases spanning the gap. Germline lookup yields CDR1 SEHNR and CDR2 FQNEAQ (reference sequence). The CDR3 nucleotides read TGTGCCAGCAGCTTGGCTTACAATCAGCCCCAGCATTTT. Protein sequence: CASSLAYNQPQHF.

This clonotype was picked up many times. The V and J genes are TRBV7-2 and TRBJ2-7, with 8 bases fitting TRBD2. Trimming took 5 bases from V and 1 from J; bases not matched to a gene: 7. Per germline, CDR1 SGHTA and CDR2 FQGNSA. CDR3 length equals 15 residues. The CDR3 sequence: CASSPKSGGSYEQYF. The CDR3 nucleotides are TGTGCCAGCAGCCCAAAAAGCGGGGGATCCTACGAGCAGTACTTC.